Detailed here is one T cell receptor (beta chain). The antigen is undetermined. Together with a sample-barcoded 5' primer, a J-beta primer mix was included in a second PCR lasting roughly 6 to 12 cycles. Any given sample supplied a minimum of 2.5 million CDR3-containing paired-end reads. TCRdb re-derived calls from the 5' RACE reads in MiXCR, one entry per CDR3 protein. The table lists about 1.4 million distinct CDR3 sequences, around 59% of them singletons. The data derive from a study of blood T cells in healthy people across ages. The study's findings and limits: The CMV status of each donor remained undetermined, and this could have confounded shifts in expanded clonotypes.

Sequences were obtained from blood. This clonotype was sampled from a man aged 18 to 29 in good health.

The CDR3 sequence is CASSVATYEQYF. The CDR3 DNA reads TGTGCCAGCAGTGTAGCCACCTACGAGCAGTACTTC. The V and J genes are TRBV7-9 and TRBJ2-7; no reliable D call. This CDR3 region has 12 residues. V was shortened by 6 bases and J by 2 bases, with 8 bases between the two germline ends. CDR1 and CDR2 (germline): SEHNR, FQNEAQ (reference sequence).